The 18 T cell receptor beta chains reported below all come from one sample, sequenced in a study of shared clonotypes between healthy human individuals. Assay: immunoSEQ multiplex PCR; the TCRdb copy retains only in-frame clones and omits some. Here the sample spans about 1.5 million clones, roughly 95% being singletons. Sequencing input: naive CD4+ T cells sorted from blood. Subset of the sample: CD45RA+ positively selected. The receptors here all came from a man under 40 in good health.

J is TRBJ2-1 and V is TRBV28, with 7 bases matching TRBD2. Germline CDR1 MDHEN, CDR2 SYDVKM. J was trimmed by 5 bases and V by 3 bases; bases with no gene match: 10. The CDR3 is 16 amino acids. The CDR3 loop is CASSFILGRVNNEQFF. The CDR3 DNA reads as TGTGCCAGCAGTTTCATATTGGGGAGGGTCAACAATGAGCAGTTCTTC.

The gene calls are TRBV7-6 and TRBJ2-7, with TRBD2 identical over 10 bases. V shed 4 bases, J shed 4 bases, and the junction held 10 bases outside the gene matches. Germline assignment: CDR1 SGHVS and CDR2 FNYEAQ. The CDR3 contains 16 residues. Written as DNA, the CDR3 is TGTGCCAGCAGCTCGATAGCGGGAGGCCGAGATTACGAGCAGTACTTC. Protein: CASSSIAGGRDYEQYF.

The V call is TRBV2, the J call TRBJ1-1; a weak D match, TRBD1 (6 bases). Trimming took off 8 bases at V and 0 bases at J, with 13 bases between the two ends. CDR1 is SNHLY and CDR2 is FYNNEI in the germline V gene. This CDR3 has 14 residues. As DNA, the CDR3 is TGTGCCAGCCGACGACAGGCCATGAACACTGAAGCTTTCTTT. Amino acid sequence: CASRRQAMNTEAFF.

The chain carries TRBV6-5 and TRBJ2-1; 11 bases align to TRBD2. The CDR3 consists of 15 residues. Looked up from germline, CDR1 is MNHEY and CDR2 is SVGAGI. J was trimmed by 4 bases and V by 8 bases; bases with no gene match: 7. DNA for the CDR3: TGTGCCAGCGTGGCGACTAGCGGGGTTTACAATGAGCAGTTCTTC. This translates into CASVATSGVYNEQFF.

The J gene is TRBJ2-2, the V gene TRBV5-4; 7 bases align to TRBD1. V gave up 3 bases and J gave up 6 bases; unmatched junction bases: 2. The CDR3 has 13 residues. CDR1 SGHNT and CDR2 YYREEE come from the germline V gene (reference sequence). In DNA form, the CDR3 reads TGTGCCAGCAGCTCACAGGGGTCCGGGGAGCTGTTTTTT. Translating gives CASSSQGSGELFF.

Comments on this clone: Other nucleotide sequences in the sample specify the same CDR3. The rearrangement links TRBV18 to TRBJ2-1; D is unclear. The CDR3 has 13 amino acids. Trimming cost V 0 bases and J 6 bases, with 6 bases left between them. CDR1 is KGHSH and CDR2 is LQKENI in the germline V gene. The chain's CDR3 is CASSPPSSNEQFF. CDR3 DNA: TGTGCCAGCTCACCACCGTCTAGCAATGAGCAGTTCTTC.

The chain recombines TRBV5-1 with TRBJ1-2; D possibly corresponds to TRBD1 (6 bases). The CDR3 contains 17 residues. Trimming took off 0 bases at V and 5 bases at J, with 20 bases between the two ends. The germline V gene encodes CDR1 SGHRS and CDR2 YFSETQ. CDR3 region: CASSLGGGPSGLYGYTF. CDR3 bases: TGCGCCAGCAGCTTGGGCGGGGGGCCCTCAGGCCTATATGGCTACACCTTC.

The chain is built from TRBV27 and TRBJ1-2; D perhaps matches TRBD1 (6 bases). CDR3 length equals 15 residues. Germline loops: CDR1 MNHEY, CDR2 SMNVEV (reference sequence). V was shortened by 6 bases and J by 8 bases, with 22 bases between the two germline ends. CDR3 loop: CASRGTYLGQFGYTF. The CDR3 DNA reads as TGTGCCAGCAGAGGGACCTACTTAGGACAGTTCGGCTACACCTTC.

V usage is TRBV9 and J usage is TRBJ1-1; D is ambiguous. Germline-derived CDR1 and CDR2 are SGDLS and YYNGEE. The CDR3 spans 14 residues. V lost 5 bases and J lost 5, with 16 bases in between. CDR3: CASSPSAGGTEAFF. CDR3 nucleotide sequence: TGTGCCAGCAGTCCGAGCGCGGGTGGAACTGAAGCTTTCTTT.

This clone has only one observation. This chain uses TRBV11-3 with TRBJ2-1, with D tentatively TRBD1 or TRBD2 (6 bases each). CDR1 and CDR2 (germline): SGHNT, YENEEA. V was trimmed by 5 bases and J by 5 bases, leaving 16 bases between them. The CDR3 has 15 amino acids. The CDR3 reads CASSRRGPNDNEQFF. The CDR3 bases are TGTGCCAGCAGCCGACGGGGGCCTAATGACAATGAGCAGTTCTTC.

V and J are TRBV28 and TRBJ1-5; D not resolved. Looked up from germline, CDR1 is MDHEN and CDR2 is SYDVKM. The V end was cut by 10 bases, the J end by 4 bases, with 23 bases between. The CDR3 consists of 16 residues. The DNA of the CDR3 is TGTGCCACCTCCCGGCGTCGGATTTCTCTAAATCAGCCCCAGCATTTT. This gives the protein CATSRRRISLNQPQHF.

The gene calls are TRBV7-2 and TRBJ2-5; weak D call: TRBD1 (5 bases). There are 14 residues in the CDR3. V was cut by 1 base and J by 5 bases, with 11 bases left in between. From germline, CDR1 is SGHTA and CDR2 FQGNSA. The CDR3 loop reads CASSLGSRVETQYF. CDR3 nucleotide sequence: TGTGCCAGCAGCTTAGGTTCCAGGGTCGAGACCCAGTACTTC.

The chain uses TRBV6-5 and TRBJ1-3; no firm D call. The CDR3 spans 13 residues. CDR1 and CDR2 from the germline V gene are MNHEY and SVGAGI. The V gene lost 2 bases and the J gene lost 6 bases, with 8 bases spanning the gap. The CDR3 sequence: CASSYGHLNTIYF. The CDR3 region has the DNA TGTGCCAGCAGTTACGGGCACCTAAACACCATATATTTT.

J is TRBJ2-5 and V is TRBV7-2; D is unresolved. The germline V and J ends were trimmed by 1 base and 2 bases, with 11 bases remaining between them. The CDR3 is 15 residues long. CDR1 is SGHTA and CDR2 is FQGNSA in the germline V gene. CDR3 sequence (DNA): TGTGCCAGCAGCTTAGTGAACGGGCGGCAAGAGACCCAGTACTTC. Translation gives CASSLVNGRQETQYF.

The chain uses TRBV9 and TRBJ2-1; TRBD2 agrees at 7 bases. V shed 7 bases and J 5 bases; nucleotides not matched to a gene: 12. This CDR3 comprises 15 residues. Germline V gene data show CDR1 as SGDLS and CDR2 as YYNGEE. CDR3 coding DNA: TGTGCCAGCTCCCCTCGGGGCGGGAGTAACAATGAGCAGTTCTTC. Protein sequence: CASSPRGGSNNEQFF. The variable domain in full, completed from reference TRBV9 and TRBJ2-1, reads DSGVTQTPKHLITATGQRVTLRCSPRSGDLSVYWYQQSLDQGLQFLIQYYNGEERAKGNILERFSAQQFPDLHSELNLSSLELGDSALYFCASSPRGGSNNEQFFGPGTRLTVL.

The chain joins TRBV7-2 to TRBJ2-1; the D is unclear. Germline CDR1 reads SGHTA; CDR2 reads FQGNSA. This CDR3 spans 15 amino acids. V lost 4 bases and J 1 base, leaving 11 bases between the germline ends. The CDR3 is CASSSSSRSYNEQFF. DNA of the CDR3: TGTGCCAGCAGCTCCTCCTCTCGTTCCTACAATGAGCAGTTCTTC.

The chain recombines TRBV5-4 with TRBJ2-7; D possibly corresponds to TRBD1 (6 bases). This CDR3 contains 16 residues. Trimming stripped 4 bases from V and 0 bases from J, with 17 bases between. Per germline, CDR1 SGHNT and CDR2 YYREEE (reference sequence). The CDR3 sequence is CASSVSGTRSSYEQYF. CDR3 bases: TGTGCCAGCAGCGTATCCGGGACAAGGAGCTCCTACGAGCAGTACTTC.

The V gene is TRBV19, the J gene TRBJ2-3; 12 bases map to TRBD2. Germline V gives CDR1 LNHDA, CDR2 SQIVND (reference sequence). CDR3 size: 18 residues. V lost 5 bases, J lost 2 bases, and 11 bases stayed unmatched. In DNA form, the CDR3 reads TGTGCCAGTAGTCACCGACTAGCGGGAGTCCGGAACACAGATACGCAGTATTTT. Translating it yields CASSHRLAGVRNTDTQYF.